The 32 T cell receptor beta chains in this list originate from one sample, sequenced in a study of T cell repertoires in cytomegalovirus infection (dated by TCRdb to 2018 to 2020). The listed sequencing device is Illumina HiSeq 1500. The public reads were quality trimmed at Q25 with fastp and then assembled into clones with MiXCR by TCRdb, keeping productive beta chains. Rows matching on CDR3 protein sequence are summarized as one entry with the most common DNA and genes. The sample contains about 160,000 distinct CDR3 sequences, about 15% of them found a single time. The leading ten clones occupy roughly 20% of the sample. The specimen was CD8+ T cells from PBMCs. These receptors were obtained from a human donor in good health (CMV status not recorded). Some clones in this sample may be carry-over from other donors' samples.

This clonotype was observed a single time. A junction end diverges from the germline sequence, so it may reflect a read error. For the CDR3, the DNA is TGTGCCATCAGTTATACAGGGGCCGGGGCCAACGTCCTGACTTTC. Translation: CAISYTGAGANVLTF. The chain has TRBV6-1 and TRBJ2-6; 7 nucleotides agree with TRBD1. Germline CDR1 and CDR2: MNHNS and SASEGT. There are 15 residues in the CDR3.

The CDR3 coding sequence is TGCAGTGCTAGGTCCGGGCCTCCCTACAATGAGCAGTTCTTC. Its translation: CSARSGPPYNEQFF. The chain combines TRBV20-1 with TRBJ2-1; D ambiguous. The germline V gene has CDR1 DFQATT and CDR2 SNEGSKA (reference sequence). The CDR3 is 14 residues long. The V end was cut by 3 bases, the J end by 2 bases, with 11 bases between.

The V gene is TRBV28, the J gene TRBJ1-2, with D tentatively TRBD1 (6 bases). Deletions cut 2 bases from V and 4 bases from J, with 14 bases between. In germline, CDR1 is MDHEN, CDR2 SYDVKM. This CDR3 comprises 15 residues. The CDR3 region has the DNA TGTGCCAGCAGTTTACGCGTAGGGACACCCTATGGCTACACCTTC. Amino acids: CASSLRVGTPYGYTF.

This clonotype was found a few times. The chain joins TRBV11-2 to TRBJ2-1; 10 nucleotides agree with TRBD2. With 4 bases clipped from V and 4 bases from J, the junction kept 7 bases outside the gene matches. This CDR3 has 16 residues. CDR1 SGHAT and CDR2 FQNNGV come from the germline V gene. CDR3 DNA: TGTGCCAGCAGCTACCCTCAGCGGGGGGGTTACAATGAGCAGTTCTTC. Translated: CASSYPQRGGYNEQFF.

Many counts were recorded for this clonotype. The rearrangement links TRBV10-3 to TRBJ2-1, with 8 positions matching TRBD1. Looked up from germline, CDR1 is ENHRY and CDR2 is SYGVKD. Trimming at V came to 6 bases and at J to 0 bases, leaving 4 bases not matched to a gene. This CDR3 has 15 residues. Here the CDR3 reads CAIRAGGNSYNEQFF. DNA for the CDR3: TGTGCCATCAGGGCAGGGGGCAACTCCTACAATGAGCAGTTCTTC.

This chain uses TRBV15 with TRBJ1-2, with D possibly TRBD1 on 6 matching bases. The germline V gene has CDR1 LNHNV and CDR2 YYDKDF (reference sequence). Deletions cut 5 bases from V and 6 bases from J, with 19 bases between. The CDR3 contains 15 residues. The CDR3 sequence: CATSLQDQGWDGYTF. Here the CDR3 DNA reads TGTGCCACCAGCTTACAGGACCAGGGGTGGGATGGCTACACCTTC.

V is TRBV4-1 and J is TRBJ2-3, with a weak D call TRBD1 (5 bases). V lost 1 base and J lost 1, with 9 bases in between. The CDR3 totals 15 residues. Germline-derived CDR1 and CDR2 are MGHRA and YSYEKL. In DNA form, the CDR3 reads TGCGCCAGCAGCCAAGGAAGGGGCGGCACAGATACGCAGTATTTT. Translated: CASSQGRGGTDTQYF.

This sequence joins TRBV20-1 and TRBJ2-7, with 9 bases identical to TRBD2. The V and J ends lost 6 bases and 5 bases, in that order; junction bases with no gene match: 11. The germline V gene encodes CDR1 DFQATT and CDR2 SNEGSKA (reference sequence). This CDR3 has 14 residues. Written as DNA, the CDR3 is TGCAGTGCCCACGGGACTAGCTCGAACCACGAGCAGTACTTC. It yields the protein CSAHGTSSNHEQYF.

V is TRBV2 and J is TRBJ2-2; weak D call: TRBD1 (6 bases). Germline CDR1 and CDR2: SNHLY and FYNNEI. V was trimmed by 4 bases and J by 4 bases, leaving 7 bases between them. The CDR3 loop spans 13 amino acids. The CDR3 sequence is CASSGDTTGELFF. The CDR3 nucleotides are TGTGCCAGCAGTGGGGACACCACCGGGGAGCTGTTTTTT.

The chain joins TRBV5-5 to TRBJ2-7, with D possibly being TRBD1 (5 bases). Germline values: CDR1 SGHKS, CDR2 YYEKEE (reference sequence). Trimming took 4 bases from V and 6 from J, leaving 11 bases between them. This CDR3 is built from 12 residues. DNA of the CDR3: TGTGCCAGCAGCACGAAAGGGGTCGAGCAGTACTTC. Its translation is CASSTKGVEQYF.

In its sample, this clonotype was seen many times. The chain employs TRBV7-2 and TRBJ2-7; TRBD2 is a possible D gene (5 bases). The CDR3 has 14 amino acids. Germline V CDR1 and CDR2: SGHTA, FQGNSA. V was shortened by 5 bases and J by 3 bases, with 14 bases between the two germline ends. This CDR3 is CASSPAVGVYEQYF. CDR3 sequence (DNA): TGTGCCAGCAGCCCCGCGGTCGGGGTCTACGAGCAGTACTTC.

This clonotype was detected only once. The chain joins TRBV11-1 to TRBJ1-3, with TRBD1 matching 7 bases. The V and J ends lost 2 bases and 0 bases, in that order; junction bases with no gene match: 4. From germline, CDR1 is SGHAT and CDR2 FQDESV (reference sequence). This CDR3 is 16 amino acids long. CDR3 bases: TGTGCCAGCAGCTTACAGGGGGACAGCTCTGGAAACACCATATATTTT. Translation gives CASSLQGDSSGNTIYF.

This clonotype was counted ten times or more. This chain connects TRBV3-1 to TRBJ2-3; 9 bases are a match to TRBD1. V lost 6 bases and J lost 3; bases outside the gene matches: 4. The CDR3 totals 14 residues. CDR1 is LGHDT and CDR2 is YNNKEL in the germline V gene (reference sequence). CDR3 loop: CASRTGTGTDTQYF. The DNA of the CDR3 is TGTGCCAGCAGGACCGGGACAGGGACAGATACGCAGTATTTT.

This clonotype was found a few times. This rearrangement joins TRBV9 to TRBJ2-4; 7 bases agree with TRBD1. V lost 4 bases and J lost 5; bases outside the gene matches: 12. The CDR3 length is 16 residues. Germline V lookup: CDR1 SGDLS, CDR2 YYNGEE. The CDR3 region has the DNA TGTGCCAGCAGCCCTAACCCTGGGACAGCAGAAAACATTCAGTACTTC. Protein product: CASSPNPGTAENIQYF.

This clonotype was picked up one time. This could be a read error, since a much larger clone is one nucleotide away. CDR3 DNA sequence: TGTGCCAGCAGCTTAGCGCGCGGTGCTAACTCCTACTATGAGCAGTTCTTC. As protein: CASSLARGANSYYEQFF. The gene calls are TRBV11-1 and TRBJ2-1, with D unclear. The CDR3 covers 17 residues. CDR1 and CDR2 from the germline V gene are SGHAT and FQDESV (reference sequence).

This clonotype was observed a handful of times. The chain carries TRBV14 and TRBJ2-7; 7 positions agree with TRBD1. This CDR3 is built from 14 residues. Germline V gene lookup returns CDR1 SGHDN and CDR2 FVKESK. The trim removed 6 bases at V and 2 bases at J, leaving 7 bases unmatched. The CDR3 reads CASRPGTATYEQYF. Written as DNA, the CDR3 is TGTGCCAGCAGACCCGGGACAGCCACCTACGAGCAGTACTTC.

Remarks on this clonotype: A much larger clone differs by one base, so this may be a read error. CDR3 coding DNA: TGTGCCAGCGGAACTGGCAATGGCAACACCTTC. Residues: CASGTGNGNTF. The V and J genes are TRBV7-2 and TRBJ1-2; the D is unclear. Germline V CDR1 and CDR2: SGHTA, FQGNSA. The CDR3 runs to 11 residues.

The rearrangement uses TRBV2 and TRBJ2-2; D unclear. The germline CDR1 and CDR2 sequences are SNHLY and FYNNEI. CDR3 length: 10 residues. V dropped 7 bases and J dropped 10 bases, with 7 bases sitting between them. The CDR3 nucleotides read TGTGCCAGCATGGGCCTGGAGCTGTTTTTT. This translates into CASMGLELFF.

This clonotype was detected ten times or more. V gene TRBV7-6 combines with J gene TRBJ2-1; TRBD2 might be the D (6 bases). The CDR3 is 17 residues long. Germline CDR1 reads SGHVS; CDR2 reads FNYEAQ. V was pared by 6 bases and J by 0 bases, with 18 bases between. CDR3 sequence: CASRELAESSSYNEQFF. The DNA for the CDR3 is TGTGCCAGCAGGGAATTAGCGGAATCGTCCTCCTACAATGAGCAGTTCTTC.

This clonotype has a count of ten or more. The rearrangement links TRBV19 to TRBJ1-1; D not resolved. The germline V and J ends were trimmed by 3 bases and 5 bases, with 10 bases remaining between them. This CDR3 comprises 13 residues. The germline CDR1 and CDR2 sequences are LNHDA and SQIVND (reference sequence). The CDR3: CASSMSAGTEAFF. The CDR3 nucleotides read TGTGCCAGTAGTATGAGTGCCGGGACTGAAGCTTTCTTT.

In DNA, the CDR3 is TGTGCCAGCTTGGGGCGGCAAGGAACAGGCGGGGAGCTGTTTTTT. Translation gives CASLGRQGTGGELFF. This rearrangement joins TRBV6-5 to TRBJ2-2, with D maybe TRBD1 (5 bases). The germline V gene has CDR1 MNHEY and CDR2 SVGAGI. The length of the CDR3 is 15 residues. V was trimmed by 8 bases and J by 7 bases, leaving 20 bases between them.

This sequence joins TRBV5-4 and TRBJ2-1; 9 bases line up with TRBD1. Germline V gene sequence: CDR1 SGHNT, CDR2 YYREEE (reference sequence). V shed 2 bases, J shed 8 bases, and the junction held 8 bases outside the gene matches. The CDR3 extends over 15 amino acids. The CDR3 DNA follows: TGTGCCAGCAGCTTAGATTTGGACAGGGGACATGAGCAGTTCTTC. This sequence encodes CASSLDLDRGHEQFF.

The DNA of the CDR3 is TGTGCCAGCAGTTACTCCGACAATGGTGAAGCTTTCTTT. It translates to CASSYSDNGEAFF. The chain couples TRBV6-5 to TRBJ1-1; D remains ambiguous. Trimming took 0 bases from V and 7 from J, leaving 9 bases between them. In germline, CDR1 is MNHEY, CDR2 SVGAGI. The CDR3 loop spans 13 amino acids.

This chain joins TRBV7-6 and TRBJ2-1; no clear D. This CDR3 region has 16 residues. Trimming took off 3 bases at V and 6 bases at J, with 18 bases between the two ends. Germline V gives CDR1 SGHVS, CDR2 FNYEAQ. This CDR3 is CASSLSRVYNGNEQFF. CDR3 DNA: TGTGCCAGCAGCTTGAGTCGGGTCTACAACGGCAATGAGCAGTTCTTC.

This clonotype turned up a few times. The V call is TRBV20-1, the J call TRBJ2-1, with D hard to call. Trimming stripped 1 base from V and 7 bases from J, with 17 bases between. Per the germline V gene, CDR1 is DFQATT and CDR2 is SNEGSKA (reference sequence). This CDR3 comprises 15 residues. CDR3 coding DNA: TGCAGTGCTAGAGTAGGAGCGCTCGGTTGGAATGAGCAGTTCTTC. It is translated as CSARVGALGWNEQFF.

This clonotype has ten or more counts. The V gene is TRBV7-2, the J gene TRBJ1-1, with D perhaps TRBD1 (6 bases). The CDR3 totals 12 residues. V shed 5 bases and J shed 7 bases, with 11 bases lying between them. The V gene's germline CDR1 is SGHTA and CDR2 FQGNSA. The CDR3 nucleotides read TGTGCCAGCAGCACCACAGGGATTGAAGCTTTCTTT. Protein sequence: CASSTTGIEAFF.

The chain employs TRBV29-1 and TRBJ1-2; tentatively, D is TRBD1 (5 bases). V lost 5 bases to trimming and J lost 8 bases, with 18 bases between them. Germline-derived CDR1 and CDR2 are SQVTM and ANQGSEA. The length of the CDR3 is 13 residues. The chain's CDR3 is CSVPLRGERGYTF. The CDR3 DNA follows: TGCAGCGTTCCCCTCCGGGGGGAACGGGGCTACACCTTC.

Only a few counts were recorded for this clonotype. The rearrangement links TRBV5-4 to TRBJ2-1; 10 bases are a match to TRBD2. This CDR3 has 14 residues. The V gene's germline CDR1 is SGHNT and CDR2 YYREEE (reference sequence). V trimming: 3 bases; J trimming: 3 bases; junction bases outside the gene matches: 0. CDR3 DNA: TGTGCCAGCAGCTGGACTAGCGGCTACAATGAGCAGTTCTTC. Its protein product is CASSWTSGYNEQFF.

This clonotype came up once. V and J are TRBV7-6 and TRBJ1-2; a weak D match, TRBD1 (6 bases). CDR3 length: 13 residues. Germline CDR1 is SGHVS and CDR2 is FNYEAQ. Trimming left V 11 bases short and J 4 bases short, with 17 bases between. The CDR3 spells CAAAPAGAYGYTF. For the CDR3, the DNA is TGTGCCGCAGCTCCAGCAGGGGCCTATGGCTACACCTTC. The whole variable domain, remainder taken from reference TRBV7-6 and TRBJ1-2, is GAGVSQSPRYKVTKRGQDVALRCDPISGHVSLYWYRQALGQGPEFLTYFNYEAQQDKSGLPNDRFSAERPEGSISTLTIQRTEQRDSAMYRCAAAPAGAYGYTFGSGTRLTVV.

Concerning this clonotype itself: One end of the junction does not line up with germline, which may come from a read error. This chain joins TRBV7-9 and TRBJ2-5, with D possibly matching TRBD1 (6 bases). The CDR3 extends over 11 amino acids. Germline lookup yields CDR1 SEHNR and CDR2 FQNEAQ (reference sequence). In nucleotides, the CDR3 is TGTGCCAGCAGCCCACGACAGGATGATGCCTTC. It specifies CASSPRQDDAF.

This clonotype has a handful of counts. The CDR3 loop is CASSPNGGGTSGYEQYF. The CDR3 nucleotides read TGTGCCAGCAGCCCTAATGGAGGGGGGACTAGCGGTTACGAGCAGTACTTC. The rearrangement uses TRBV7-9 and TRBJ2-7; 11 nucleotides line up with TRBD2. This CDR3 spans 17 amino acids. With 5 bases clipped from V and 4 bases from J, the junction kept 13 bases outside the gene matches. The germline CDR1 and CDR2 sequences are SEHNR and FQNEAQ (reference sequence).

This clonotype was observed a few times. V gene TRBV2 combines with J gene TRBJ2-3, with D unclear. The CDR3 length is 18 residues. The germline V gene has CDR1 SNHLY and CDR2 FYNNEI. Trimming stripped 5 bases from V and 4 bases from J, with 25 bases between. The CDR3, as DNA: TGTGCCAGCAGTTCCGATTCCCCGCTGGCGTTGGTCTCAGATACGCAGTATTTT. Its translation is CASSSDSPLALVSDTQYF.